The sample holds a few counts of the clone carrying this TCR beta chain. Between the trimmed V and J ends, which lost 0 bases and 2 bases, there was a span of 6 bases. The CDR3 length is 14 residues. Germline V lookup: CDR1 LNHNV, CDR2 YYDKDF (reference sequence). Only in-frame clones appear in the TCRdb table, and some are missing; sequencing was by immunoSEQ multiplex PCR. The sample lists 55,000 to 80,000 clones; approximately 90% were seen once. These data originate in a study of OX40 agonist ivuxolimab in advanced cancers. Background on the study: Patients got intravenous ivuxolimab at 0.01 to 10 mg/kg every 2 weeks. Roughly two fifths of patients had received prior checkpoint inhibitor therapy. People in dose escalation had one of these cancers: hepatocellular carcinoma, melanoma, renal cell or head and neck cancer.

Sequenced here: CD4+ or CD8+ T cells sorted from blood, sampled in a trial of the OX40 agonist ivuxolimab. V gene TRBV15 combines with J gene TRBJ2-3; no clear D. The receptor was derived from an adult with an advanced solid tumor such as melanoma, head and neck, liver or kidney cancer. CDR3 nucleotide sequence: TGTGCCACCAGCAGAGATACCTTCACAGATACGCAGTATTTT. Encoded protein: CATSRDTFTDTQYF.